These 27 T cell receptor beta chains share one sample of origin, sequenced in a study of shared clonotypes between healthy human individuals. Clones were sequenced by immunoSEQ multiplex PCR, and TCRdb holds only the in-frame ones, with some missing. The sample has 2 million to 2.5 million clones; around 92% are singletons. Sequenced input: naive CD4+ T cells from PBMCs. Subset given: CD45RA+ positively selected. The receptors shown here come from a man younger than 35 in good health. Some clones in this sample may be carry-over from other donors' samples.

This CDR3 is CASSGRDRDVTQYF. The CDR3 DNA follows: TGTGCCAGCAGTGGCCGGGACAGGGACGTGACCCAGTACTTC. This chain connects TRBV6-6 to TRBJ2-5; 9 bases align to TRBD1. The length of the CDR3 is 14 residues. Germline V gene data show CDR1 as MNHNY and CDR2 as SVGAGI (reference sequence). The V segment lost 5 bases and the J segment 7 bases; nucleotides outside the gene matches: 8.

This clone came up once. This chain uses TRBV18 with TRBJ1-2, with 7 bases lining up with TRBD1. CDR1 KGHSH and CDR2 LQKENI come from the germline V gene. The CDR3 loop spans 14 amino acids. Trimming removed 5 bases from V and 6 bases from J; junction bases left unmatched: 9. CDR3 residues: CASSETTGNHGYTF. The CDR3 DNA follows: TGTGCCAGCTCAGAGACGACAGGGAACCATGGCTACACCTTC. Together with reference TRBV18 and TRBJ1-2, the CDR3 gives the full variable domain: NAGVMQNPRHLVRRRGQEARLRCSPMKGHSHVYWYRQLPEEGLKFMVYLQKENIIDESGMPKERFSAEFPKEGPSILRIQQVVRGDSAAYFCASSETTGNHGYTFGSGTRLTVV.

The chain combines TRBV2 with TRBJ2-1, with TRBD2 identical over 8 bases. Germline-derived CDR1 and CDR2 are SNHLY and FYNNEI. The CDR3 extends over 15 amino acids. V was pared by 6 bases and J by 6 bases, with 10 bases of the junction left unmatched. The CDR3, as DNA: TGTGCCAGCAGCGAGAAAAGCGGGAGATTCAATGAGCAGTTCTTC. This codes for CASSEKSGRFNEQFF.

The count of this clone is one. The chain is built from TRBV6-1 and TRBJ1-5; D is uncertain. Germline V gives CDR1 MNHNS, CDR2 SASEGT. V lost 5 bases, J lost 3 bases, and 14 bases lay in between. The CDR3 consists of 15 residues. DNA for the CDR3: TGTGCCAGCAGTTTAACGGGAGCACACAATCAGCCCCAGCATTTT. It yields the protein CASSLTGAHNQPQHF.

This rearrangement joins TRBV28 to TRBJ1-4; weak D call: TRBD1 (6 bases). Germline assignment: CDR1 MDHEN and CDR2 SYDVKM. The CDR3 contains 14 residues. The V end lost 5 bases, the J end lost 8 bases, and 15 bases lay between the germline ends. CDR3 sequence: CASSLRGVGEKLFF. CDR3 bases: TGTGCCAGCAGTCTCAGGGGCGTCGGGGAAAAACTGTTTTTT.

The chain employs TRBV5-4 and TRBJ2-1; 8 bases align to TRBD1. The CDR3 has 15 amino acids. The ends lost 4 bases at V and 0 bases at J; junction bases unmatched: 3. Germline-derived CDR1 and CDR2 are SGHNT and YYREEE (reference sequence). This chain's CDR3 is CASSVGTGSYNEQFF. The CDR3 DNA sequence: TGTGCCAGCAGCGTGGGGACAGGCTCCTACAATGAGCAGTTCTTC.

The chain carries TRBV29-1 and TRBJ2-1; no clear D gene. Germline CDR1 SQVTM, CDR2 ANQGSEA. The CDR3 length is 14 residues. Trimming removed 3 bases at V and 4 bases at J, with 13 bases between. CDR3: CSVDLARAYNEQFF. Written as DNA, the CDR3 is TGCAGCGTTGATCTGGCTAGAGCTTACAATGAGCAGTTCTTC.

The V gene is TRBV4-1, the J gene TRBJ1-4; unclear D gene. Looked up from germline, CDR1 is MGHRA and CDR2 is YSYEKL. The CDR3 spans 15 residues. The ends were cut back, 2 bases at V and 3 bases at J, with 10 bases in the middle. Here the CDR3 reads CASSQSGFPNEKLFF. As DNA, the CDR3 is TGCGCCAGCAGCCAATCGGGGTTTCCTAATGAAAAACTGTTTTTT.

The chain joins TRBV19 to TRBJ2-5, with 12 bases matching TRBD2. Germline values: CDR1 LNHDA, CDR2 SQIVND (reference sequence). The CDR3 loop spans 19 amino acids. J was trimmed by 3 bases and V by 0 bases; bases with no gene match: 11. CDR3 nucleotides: TGTGCCAGTAGTATAGATCACCTAGCGGGAGGGCCGCGTAAAGAGACCCAGTACTTC. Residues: CASSIDHLAGGPRKETQYF.

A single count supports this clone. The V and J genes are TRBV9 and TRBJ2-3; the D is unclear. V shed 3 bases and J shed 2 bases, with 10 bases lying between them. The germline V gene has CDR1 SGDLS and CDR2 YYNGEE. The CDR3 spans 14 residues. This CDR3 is CASSARPYTDTQYF. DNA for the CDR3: TGTGCCAGCAGCGCCCGTCCTTACACAGATACGCAGTATTTT.

In DNA, the CDR3 is TGTGCCAGCTCACCACCGTTTCGGCTTGGGGGCACAGATACGCAGTATTTT. It translates to CASSPPFRLGGTDTQYF. The V and J genes are TRBV18 and TRBJ2-3; no clear D gene. CDR1 KGHSH and CDR2 LQKENI come from the germline V gene. Between the trimmed V and J ends, which lost 0 bases and 1 base, there was a span of 14 bases. CDR3 size: 17 residues.

The CDR3 here is CASSIRQGPNQPQHF. As DNA, the CDR3 is TGTGCCAGCAGTATTCGACAGGGACCCAATCAGCCCCAGCATTTT. J is TRBJ1-5 and V is TRBV6-1, with TRBD1 matching 7 bases. This CDR3 is built from 15 residues. CDR1 and CDR2 (germline): MNHNS, SASEGT. J gave up 3 bases and V 5 bases, and 7 bases lay outside the gene matches.

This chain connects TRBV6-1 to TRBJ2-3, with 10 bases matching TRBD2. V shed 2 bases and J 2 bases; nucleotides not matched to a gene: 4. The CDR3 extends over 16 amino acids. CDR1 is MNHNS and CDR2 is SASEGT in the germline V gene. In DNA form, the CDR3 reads TGTGCCAGCAGTGAACCCCTAGCGGGAGTCACAGATACGCAGTATTTT. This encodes CASSEPLAGVTDTQYF.

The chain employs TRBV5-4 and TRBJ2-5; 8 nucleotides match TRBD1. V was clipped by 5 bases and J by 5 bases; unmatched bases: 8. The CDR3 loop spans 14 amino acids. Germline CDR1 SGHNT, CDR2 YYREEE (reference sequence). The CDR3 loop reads CASRQGALKETQYF. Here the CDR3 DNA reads TGTGCCAGCAGGCAGGGGGCGCTGAAGGAGACCCAGTACTTC.

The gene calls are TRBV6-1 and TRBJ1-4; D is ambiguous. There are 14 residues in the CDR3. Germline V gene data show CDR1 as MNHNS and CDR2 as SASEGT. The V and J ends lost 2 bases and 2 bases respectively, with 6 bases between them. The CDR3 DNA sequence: TGTGCCAGCAGTGAATCGGGGACTAATGAAAAACTGTTTTTT. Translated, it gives CASSESGTNEKLFF.

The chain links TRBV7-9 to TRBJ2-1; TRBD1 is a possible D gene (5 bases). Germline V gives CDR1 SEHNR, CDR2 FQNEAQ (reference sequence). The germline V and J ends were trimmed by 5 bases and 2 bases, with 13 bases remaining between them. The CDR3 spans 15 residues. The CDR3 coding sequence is TGTGCCAGCAGCCCACTTTCGGACACCTACAATGAGCAGTTCTTC. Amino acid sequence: CASSPLSDTYNEQFF.

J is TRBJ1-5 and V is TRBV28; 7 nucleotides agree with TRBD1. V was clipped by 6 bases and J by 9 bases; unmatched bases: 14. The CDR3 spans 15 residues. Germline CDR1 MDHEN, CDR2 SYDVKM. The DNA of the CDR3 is TGTGCCAGCAGCCCCATGGGACAGCCAATTACGCCCCAGCATTTT. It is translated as CASSPMGQPITPQHF. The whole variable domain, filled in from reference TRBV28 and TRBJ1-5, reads DVKVTQSSRYLVKRTGEKVFLECVQDMDHENMFWYRQDPGLGLRLIYFSYDVKMKEKGDIPEGYSVSREKKERFSLILESASTNQTSMYLCASSPMGQPITPQHFGDGTRLSIL.

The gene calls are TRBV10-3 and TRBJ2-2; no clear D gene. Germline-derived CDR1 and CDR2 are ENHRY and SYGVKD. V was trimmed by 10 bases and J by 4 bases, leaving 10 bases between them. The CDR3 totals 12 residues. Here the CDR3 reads CATATGTGELFF. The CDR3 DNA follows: TGTGCCACGGCTACTGGCACCGGGGAGCTGTTTTTT.

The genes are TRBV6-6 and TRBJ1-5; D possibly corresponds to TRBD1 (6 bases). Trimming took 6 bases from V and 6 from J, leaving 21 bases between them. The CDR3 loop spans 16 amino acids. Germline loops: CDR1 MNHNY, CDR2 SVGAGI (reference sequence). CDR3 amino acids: CASSPVEQGAVQPQHF. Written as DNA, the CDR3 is TGTGCCAGCAGCCCAGTGGAACAGGGAGCGGTTCAGCCCCAGCATTTT.

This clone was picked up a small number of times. Here the CDR3 DNA reads TGTGCCAGCAGCTCTGGACCTGAAGCTTTCTTT. Protein: CASSSGPEAFF. The chain uses TRBV7-9 and TRBJ1-1, with D uncertain. From germline, CDR1 is SEHNR and CDR2 FQNEAQ (reference sequence). V dropped 4 bases and J dropped 6 bases, with 6 bases sitting between them. This CDR3 comprises 11 residues.

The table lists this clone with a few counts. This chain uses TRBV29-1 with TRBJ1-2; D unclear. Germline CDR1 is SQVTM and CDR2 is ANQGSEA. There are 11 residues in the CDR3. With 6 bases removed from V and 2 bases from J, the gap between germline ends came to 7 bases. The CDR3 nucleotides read TGCAGCGTAAGGGAAAACTATGGCTACACCTTC. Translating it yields CSVRENYGYTF.

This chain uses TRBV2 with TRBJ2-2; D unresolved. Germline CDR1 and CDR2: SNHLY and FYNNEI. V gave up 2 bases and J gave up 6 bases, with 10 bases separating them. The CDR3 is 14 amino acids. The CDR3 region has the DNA TGTGCCAGCAGTGAACCCACCCATTCCGGGGAGCTGTTTTTT. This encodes CASSEPTHSGELFF.

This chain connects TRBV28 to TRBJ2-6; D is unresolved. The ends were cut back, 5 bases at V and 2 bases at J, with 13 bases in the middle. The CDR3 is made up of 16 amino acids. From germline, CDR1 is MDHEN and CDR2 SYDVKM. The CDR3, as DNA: TGTGCCAGCAGTCGATCTAGGGTACCTGGGGCCAACGTCCTGACTTTC. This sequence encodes CASSRSRVPGANVLTF.

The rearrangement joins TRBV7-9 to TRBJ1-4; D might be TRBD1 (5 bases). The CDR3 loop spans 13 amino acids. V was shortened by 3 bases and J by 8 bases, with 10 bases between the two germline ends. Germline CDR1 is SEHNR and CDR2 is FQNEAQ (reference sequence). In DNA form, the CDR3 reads TGTGCCAGCAGCTTCGCTGAGGGGGAAAAACTGTTTTTT. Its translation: CASSFAEGEKLFF.

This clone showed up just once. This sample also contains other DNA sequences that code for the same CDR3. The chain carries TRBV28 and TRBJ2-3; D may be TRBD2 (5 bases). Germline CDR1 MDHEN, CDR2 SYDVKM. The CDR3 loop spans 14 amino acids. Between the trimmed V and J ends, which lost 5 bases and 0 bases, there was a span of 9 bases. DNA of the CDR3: TGTGCCAGCAGTCCAGGCGGGAGCACAGATACGCAGTATTTT. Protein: CASSPGGSTDTQYF.

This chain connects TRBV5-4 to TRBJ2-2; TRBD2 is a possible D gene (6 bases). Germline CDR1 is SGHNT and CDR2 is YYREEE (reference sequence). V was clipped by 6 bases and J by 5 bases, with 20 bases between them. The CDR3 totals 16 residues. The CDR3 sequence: CASTQVPGAGTGELFF. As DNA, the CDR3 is TGTGCCAGCACCCAGGTTCCGGGAGCAGGGACCGGGGAGCTGTTTTTT.

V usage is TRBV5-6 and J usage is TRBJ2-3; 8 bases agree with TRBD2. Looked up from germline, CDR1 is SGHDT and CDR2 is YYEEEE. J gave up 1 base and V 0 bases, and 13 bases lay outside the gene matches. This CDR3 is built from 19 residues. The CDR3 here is CASSLVGASGTRGTDTQYF. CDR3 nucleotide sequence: TGTGCCAGCAGCTTGGTCGGTGCGTCGGGGACTAGAGGCACAGATACGCAGTATTTT.